This T cell receptor (beta chain) was identified during a study of cytomegalovirus exposure and HLA in healthy donors. Germline V CDR1 and CDR2: SGHDN, FVKESK. Unmatched junction bases numbered 10, after V lost 4 bases and J lost 7 bases. The CDR3 length is 16 residues. A multiplex PCR was run with 60 Vbeta primers and 13 Jbeta primers. Sequenced by immunoSEQ multiplex PCR; TCRdb stores in-frame clones only, minus some. The sample includes 120,000 or so clones, approximately 74% of them seen just once. The receptor comes from a man in his forties or fifties in good health and CMV-seropositive. The chain is built from TRBV14 and TRBJ2-5; 12 nucleotides match TRBD2. The sequencing sample was made of PBMCs. The DNA for the CDR3 is TGTGCCAGCAGCCCCCAGACTAGCGGGGGCATCGGGACCCAGTACTTC. Protein product: CASSPQTSGGIGTQYF.